What follows are 6 T cell receptor beta chains derived from one specimen sequenced in a study of shared clonotypes between healthy human individuals. Naive CD8 cells lacked CD45RO and underwent positive selection for CCR7, leaving out terminally differentiated effector memory CD45RA+ cells. Libraries were prepared by immunoSEQ multiplex PCR; TCRdb keeps only in-frame clonotypes and omits some of them. The top ten clones hold 1.5% to 2% of a sample with about 2.1 million clones, roughly 91% of them seen once. Sequencing used naive CD8+ T cells from PBMCs. These receptors all come from a man aged 18 to 29 in good health. Some clones in this sample may be carry-over from other donors' samples.

The rearrangement uses TRBV5-6 and TRBJ2-1; D assignment may be TRBD1 or TRBD2 (5 bases each). Between the trimmed V and J ends, which lost 4 bases and 0 bases, there was a span of 14 bases. CDR1 and CDR2 from the germline V gene are SGHDT and YYEEEE. The CDR3 covers 16 residues. The CDR3 DNA reads TGTGCCAGCAGCCCGCCGGGACGGTACTCCTACAATGAGCAGTTCTTC. This gives the protein CASSPPGRYSYNEQFF.

The chain uses TRBV28 and TRBJ1-1; D gene ambiguous. CDR3 size: 11 residues. Trimming removed 5 bases from V and 7 bases from J, with 8 bases in between. Germline V gene sequence: CDR1 MDHEN, CDR2 SYDVKM. The CDR3 nucleotides read TGTGCCAGCAGTCCCTACAGTGAAGCTTTCTTT. It yields the protein CASSPYSEAFF.

This clone showed up just once. The chain joins TRBV29-1 to TRBJ2-7; D might be TRBD1 or TRBD2, each matching 5 bases. The V end was cut by 2 bases, the J end by 7 bases, with 9 bases between. Germline V lookup: CDR1 SQVTM, CDR2 ANQGSEA. The CDR3 is 11 amino acids. DNA of the CDR3: TGCAGCGTTGAAACGGGGCCGGAGCAGTACTTC. This encodes CSVETGPEQYF.

This clone appeared a single time. The chain employs TRBV27 and TRBJ2-7, with a possible D match to TRBD1 (6 bases). The V and J ends lost 2 bases and 2 bases respectively, with 19 bases between them. This CDR3 contains 17 residues. Looked up from germline, CDR1 is MNHEY and CDR2 is SMNVEV (reference sequence). The CDR3 loop reads CASSLINPQGCPYEQYF. The DNA for the CDR3 is TGTGCCAGCAGTTTAATCAACCCACAGGGCTGCCCCTACGAGCAGTACTTC.

CDR3 in DNA: TGTGCCATCAGTGCCACACCCGAAGAGGTGCAGGGCGGGCTAGCGGGGCTCACAGATACGCAGTATTTT. This codes for CAISATPEEVQGGLAGLTDTQYF. This chain connects TRBV10-3 to TRBJ2-3, with 9 bases identical to TRBD2. The V segment lost 4 bases and the J segment 2 bases; nucleotides outside the gene matches: 28. Germline V gene data show CDR1 as ENHRY and CDR2 as SYGVKD. This CDR3 region has 23 residues.

A word on this clone: In the same sample, other DNA sequences code for this CDR3. CDR3 region: CSARRANEAFF. DNA for the CDR3: TGCAGTGCTAGGCGGGCAAATGAAGCTTTCTTT. V and J are TRBV20-1 and TRBJ1-1; D is ambiguous. Germline CDR1 reads DFQATT; CDR2 reads SNEGSKA (reference sequence). The CDR3 extends over 11 amino acids. The germline V and J ends were trimmed by 3 bases and 7 bases, with 9 bases remaining between them.